This T cell receptor beta chain was identified during a study of spatial heterogeneity in lung cancer. This clonotype was found many times. What it binds is not known. A library made for alpha chains picked up this beta chain off target, so its size means little. Using its own MiXCR run on the 5' RACE reads, TCRdb lists one record per CDR3 protein. This table has over 2,000 distinct CDR3 sequences, 5.5% to 6% appearing once. As for time point: sample taken at primary tumor resection. Points from the study as a whole: For expanded intratumoral alpha and beta TCRs, counts tracked tumor mutation counts.

The sequences come from lung tumor tissue, collected at surgery. This sequence originates from a male donor with early-stage non-small cell lung cancer.

The CDR3 DNA reads as TGTGCCAGCAGCTCCCGGACAGGGGGCTCCTACAATGAGCAGTTCTTC. The encoded protein is CASSSRTGGSYNEQFF. This chain joins TRBV11-3 and TRBJ2-1, with TRBD1 matching over 10 bases. From germline, CDR1 is SGHNT and CDR2 YENEEA. The junction had 3 bases not matched to a gene; V was cut back by 4 bases and J by 0 bases. This CDR3 region has 16 residues.